This T cell receptor beta chain was sequenced during a study of cytomegalovirus exposure and HLA in healthy donors. In the study overall: 81% of around 400 genotyped donors fell in the Caucasian-associated ancestry cluster. Study-wide results and caveats: In a later analysis, at a false discovery rate of 0.05, 16,951 TCR beta sequences matched HLA alleles.

Donors in the study were healthy people who gave bone marrow. Donors sampled were nominally healthy, though unrecorded immune exposures were likely. This clone was found a few times. What it binds is unknown. In the PCR, 60 Vbeta and 13 Jbeta primers were used. Sequencing used immunoSEQ multiplex PCR; TCRdb keeps in-frame clones, though not all of them. The data contain some 130,000 clones, roughly 83% of them seen just once; the ten biggest clones take up 2% to 2.5%. V was pared by 4 bases and J by 0 bases, with 11 bases between. The germline CDR1 and CDR2 sequences are SGHKS and YYEKEE (reference sequence). There are 15 residues in the CDR3.

The sample was PBMCs. This TCR was recovered from a man between 18 and 35 years old in good health and CMV-seronegative. This chain links TRBV5-5 with TRBJ1-5, with a possible D match to TRBD1 (6 bases). The CDR3 region has the DNA TGTGCCAGCAGCCGGACAGTAAATAGCAATCAGCCCCAGCATTTT. Amino acid sequence: CASSRTVNSNQPQHF.